The clone carrying this TCR beta chain was recorded only once. Its specificity is unknown. Only in-frame clones appear in the TCRdb table, and some are missing; sequencing was by immunoSEQ multiplex PCR. Of around 160,000 clones detected, around 88% appear once; the ten largest clones hold around 15%. Trimming took 4 bases from V and 2 from J; bases not matched to a gene: 6. The CDR3 spans 16 residues. Germline lookup yields CDR1 KGHSH and CDR2 LQKENI. The data are from a study of T cell responses to AZD1222 COVID-19 vaccine. Study-wide points: Only six or seven AZD1222 recipients were seropositive at baseline.

The TCR was taken from an adult in good health. The chain joins TRBV18 to TRBJ1-4; 8 positions match TRBD1. Sequences were derived from peripheral blood, sampled on day 0 of AZD1222 vaccination. The CDR3 sequence: CASSQGTGGTNEKLFF. The CDR3 region has the DNA TGTGCCAGCTCACAAGGGACAGGCGGGACTAATGAAAAACTGTTTTTT.